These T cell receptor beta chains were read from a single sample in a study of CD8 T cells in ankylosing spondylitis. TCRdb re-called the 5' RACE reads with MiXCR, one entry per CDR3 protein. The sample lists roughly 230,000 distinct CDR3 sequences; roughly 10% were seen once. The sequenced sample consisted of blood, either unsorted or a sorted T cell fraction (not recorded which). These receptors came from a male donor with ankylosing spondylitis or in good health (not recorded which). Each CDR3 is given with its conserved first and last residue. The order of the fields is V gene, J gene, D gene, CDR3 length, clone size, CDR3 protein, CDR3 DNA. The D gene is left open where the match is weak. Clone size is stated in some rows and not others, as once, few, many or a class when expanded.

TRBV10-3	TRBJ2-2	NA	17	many	CATTNIGGAANTGELFF	TGTGCCACTACCAATATCGGGGGCGCCGCGAACACCGGGGAGCTGTTTTTT
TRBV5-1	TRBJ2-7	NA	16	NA	CASSQKLGGGSYEQYF	TGCGCCAGCAGCCAAAAGCTAGGGGGTGGATCCTACGAGCAGTACTTC
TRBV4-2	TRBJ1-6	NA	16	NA	CASSQATEGYNSPLHF	TGTGCCAGCAGCCAGGCTACGGAGGGCTATAATTCACCCCTCCACTTT
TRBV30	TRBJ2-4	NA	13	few	CAWSEVAARGQYF	TGTGCCTGGAGTGAAGTAGCGGCCCGGGGGCAGTACTTC
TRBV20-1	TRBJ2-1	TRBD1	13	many	CSASLTGYNEQFF	TGCAGTGCTAGCTTGACAGGGTACAATGAGCAGTTCTTC
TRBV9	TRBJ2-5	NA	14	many	CASSVTIYQETQYF	TGTGCCAGCAGCGTGACAATTTACCAAGAGACCCAGTACTTC
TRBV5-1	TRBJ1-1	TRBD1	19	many	CASSLALSRGRPMNTEAFF	TGCGCCAGCAGCTTGGCCCTATCCAGGGGGCGGCCGATGAACACTGAAGCTTTCTTT
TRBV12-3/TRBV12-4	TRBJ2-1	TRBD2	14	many	CASSPGLVYNEQFF	TGTGCCAGCAGTCCGGGACTAGTTTACAATGAGCAGTTCTTC
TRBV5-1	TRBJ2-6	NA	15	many	CASSLEVAGANVLTF	TGCGCCAGCAGCTTGGAAGTGGCGGGGGCCAACGTCCTGACTTTC
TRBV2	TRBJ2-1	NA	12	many	CASSEGRIKGFF	TGTGCCAGCAGTGAGGGTAGGATAAAAGGGTTCTTC